This is a list of T cell receptor beta chains from one sample in a study of blood T cell repertoires in COVID-19. The data were produced by immunoSEQ multiplex PCR, yet TCRdb's version contains in-frame clones alone and is incomplete. The data hold 100,000 to 150,000 clones, with roughly 90% observed a single time. The sequenced material came from peripheral blood. These receptors came from a man aged 65 to 85 with active COVID-19. The CDR3 runs from the conserved cysteine through the conserved F or W. The D gene is left open where the match is weak. Size is omitted from some rows. Given values are once, few, many or a class for expanded clones.

j_call v_call d_call clone_size cdr3_aa cdr3_nt
TRBJ2-7 TRBV28 - - CASSLGPARGEQYF TGTGCCAGCAGTTTAGGGCCAGCCAGAGGGGAGCAGTACTTC
TRBJ1-6 TRBV10-3 - - CAISGGLGNSPLHF TGTGCCATCAGTGGGGGACTGGGGAATTCACCCCTCCACTTT
TRBJ2-2 TRBV3-1/TRBV3-2 TRBD2 - CASSPRTSGRGELFF TGTGCCAGCAGCCCTCGGACTAGCGGAAGAGGGGAGCTGTTTTTT
TRBJ2-3 TRBV5-4 TRBD2 - CASSLAGGGDTQYF TGTGCCAGCAGCTTGGCGGGAGGGGGGGATACGCAGTATTTT
TRBJ2-7 TRBV6-5 - - CASGSAGSSYEQYF TGTGCCAGCGGTAGTGCAGGATCCTCCTACGAGCAGTACTTC
TRBJ2-5 TRBV19 TRBD2 - CASSPHNLAGAPETQYF TGTGCCAGTAGCCCCCATAACCTAGCGGGAGCTCCCGAGACCCAGTACTTC
TRBJ2-2 TRBV27 - - CASRFTPTINGGELFF TGTGCCAGCAGATTTACACCGACTATAAACGGCGGGGAGCTGTTTTTT
TRBJ2-7 TRBV28 - few CASSLDVGGREQYF TGTGCCAGCAGTTTGGACGTCGGAGGTAGAGAGCAGTACTTC
TRBJ2-3 TRBV7-9 TRBD2 - CASSLWLAGTDTQYF TGTGCCAGCAGCTTATGGCTAGCGGGCACAGATACGCAGTATTTT
TRBJ2-6 TRBV10-2 TRBD2 - CASSSFGTSGSPGANVLTF TGCGCCAGCAGTAGCTTCGGGACTAGCGGGAGCCCTGGGGCCAACGTCCTGACTTTC
TRBJ1-6 TRBV14 - few CASSQAQGFSPLHF TGTGCCAGCAGCCAAGCACAGGGTTTTTCACCCCTCCACTTT
TRBJ1-1 TRBV28 - - CASSLGRGGVRAFF TGTGCCAGCAGTTTAGGCAGGGGCGGCGTTAGGGCTTTCTTT
TRBJ1-1 TRBV18 - - CASSPGGGLDEAFF TGTGCCAGCTCACCAGGGGGGGGACTGGATGAAGCTTTCTTT
TRBJ2-7 TRBV5-4 TRBD2 - CASSLDGYPSGSYEQYF TGTGCCAGCAGCTTGGATGGGTATCCTAGCGGGAGCTACGAGCAGTACTTC
TRBJ2-7 TRBV21-1 - - CASPSRQGYEQYF TGTGCCAGCCCTTCTAGACAGGGCTACGAGCAGTACTTC
TRBJ2-5 TRBV5-4 TRBD2 - CASSTWTSGGETQYF TGTGCCAGCAGCACCTGGACTAGCGGGGGAGAGACCCAGTACTTC
TRBJ1-4 TRBV18 TRBD1 - CASSRPGTGDEEKLFF TGTGCCAGCTCACGCCCCGGGACAGGGGACGAAGAAAAACTGTTTTTT
TRBJ1-2 TRBV3-1/TRBV3-2 - - CASSRNSGGYTF TGTGCCAGCAGCCGAAACTCCGGGGGCTACACCTTC
TRBJ2-1 TRBV9 TRBD1 - CASSVQGATSYNEQFF TGTGCCAGCAGCGTCCAGGGGGCCACCTCATACAATGAGCAGTTCTTC
TRBJ1-1 TRBV5-4 - - CASSFPQGEAFF TGTGCCAGCAGCTTCCCGCAGGGCGAAGCTTTCTTT
TRBJ2-1 TRBV3-1/TRBV3-2 - - CASSQAGGGGNEQFF TGTGCCAGCAGCCAAGCGGGGGGCGGAGGGAATGAGCAGTTCTTC
TRBJ2-7 TRBV5-6 - - CASSLSGREQYF TGTGCCAGCAGCTTATCAGGGAGGGAGCAGTACTTC
TRBJ2-1 TRBV7-3 TRBD2 - CASRGLAGAPYNEQFF TGTGCCAGCAGAGGACTAGCGGGAGCACCCTACAATGAGCAGTTCTTC
TRBJ2-3 TRBV4-1 - - CASSQEGSRTQYF TGCGCCAGCAGCCAAGAGGGGAGCCGTACGCAGTATTTT
TRBJ2-3 TRBV12-3/TRBV12-4 - - CASTPSTDTQYF TGTGCCAGCACCCCCAGTACAGATACGCAGTATTTT
TRBJ2-7 TRBV25-1 TRBD1 - CASSGTGVGVGGEQYF TGTGCCAGCAGTGGGACAGGGGTAGGGGTCGGCGGAGAGCAGTACTTC
TRBJ2-3 TRBV4-2 TRBD2 - CASSQDITSGSGPLDTQYF TGTGCCAGCAGCCAAGATATAACTAGCGGGAGCGGTCCCCTAGATACGCAGTATTTT
TRBJ2-7 TRBV21-1 - - CASRPSDSPLNRLEQYF TGTGCCAGCAGACCTTCGGATAGTCCCCTCAATCGACTCGAGCAGTACTTC
TRBJ1-6 TRBV28 - - CASSFGGLDSPLHF TGTGCCAGCAGTTTCGGGGGGCTGGATTCACCCCTCCACTTT
TRBJ2-7 TRBV7-2 TRBD2 - CASSLAGTSGYEQYF TGTGCCAGCAGCTTAGCCGGGACTAGTGGCTACGAGCAGTACTTC
TRBJ2-5 TRBV24-1 - - CATSDSPGETQYF TGTGCCACCAGTGATTCTCCCGGGGAGACCCAGTACTTC
TRBJ1-5 TRBV19 TRBD1 - CASSIAGGTGDQPQHF TGTGCCAGTAGTATAGCTGGCGGGACAGGGGATCAGCCCCAGCATTTT
TRBJ2-1 TRBV27 TRBD2 - CASRNAGTRSNEQFF TGTGCCAGCAGGAACGCCGGGACTAGGAGTAATGAGCAGTTCTTC
TRBJ2-1 TRBV2 - - CASSGGDGAYNEQFF TGTGCCAGCAGTGGGGGGGACGGAGCCTACAATGAGCAGTTCTTC